The rows below give T cell receptor beta chains drawn from one sample of a study of CD8+CD57+ T cells in acquired aplastic anemia. TCRdb re-analysed the reads in MiXCR, keeping a single row per CDR3 protein. Here the sample spans under 75,000 distinct CDR3 sequences, approximately 50% being singletons. The source material was sorted CD4+, CD8+, or CD8+CD57+ T cells (not recorded which) from PBMCs. Receptors were obtained from a human donor in good health, serving as a control. The CDR3 runs from the conserved cysteine through the conserved F or W. A D gene is named only where the DNA matches it firmly. A row's size may be missing; if present it is once, few, many or a size class.

j_call	d_call	clone_size	v_call	cdr3_aa	cdr3_nt
TRBJ2-7	TRBD1	NA	TRBV29-1	CSSLDRGMSNSEQYF	TGCAGCTCCCTCGACAGGGGGATGAGTAATTCGGAGCAGTACTTC
TRBJ2-7	NA	NA	TRBV2	CASSTFDSYEQYF	TGTGCCAGCAGTACCTTCGACTCCTACGAGCAGTACTTC
TRBJ2-5	NA	many	TRBV5-1	CASSLTTKETQYF	TGCGCCAGCAGCTTGACTACAAAAGAGACCCAGTACTTC
TRBJ2-2	TRBD1	NA	TRBV19	CASSRRGQGRWELFF	TGTGCCAGTAGTAGACGAGGACAGGGTCGGTGGGAGCTGTTTTTT
TRBJ2-7	TRBD1	NA	TRBV29-1	CSVTTGRTEQYF	TGCAGCGTGACGACAGGGCGAACAGAGCAGTACTTC
TRBJ1-2	TRBD1	many	TRBV6-6	CASSYLTTGSGYTF	TGTGCCAGCAGTTACTTGACGACAGGGAGCGGCTACACCTTC
TRBJ2-5	NA	NA	TRBV2	CASSGLASSQETQYF	TGTGCCAGCAGTGGCCTGGCTAGCAGCCAAGAGACCCAGTACTTC
TRBJ2-5	NA	NA	TRBV7-2	CASRLDPEQETQYF	TGTGCCAGCAGATTGGACCCGGAGCAAGAGACCCAGTACTTC
TRBJ2-5	NA	many	TRBV27	CASSLRAALWETQYF	TGTGCCAGCAGTTTACGGGCCGCATTGTGGGAGACCCAGTACTTC
TRBJ1-2	NA	NA	TRBV20-1	CSARSQTKDGYTF	TGCAGTGCTAGATCGCAGACTAAGGATGGCTACACCTTC
TRBJ2-7	TRBD1	NA	TRBV19	CASRQGGNYEQYF	TGTGCCAGCAGACAGGGGGGAAACTACGAGCAGTACTTC
TRBJ2-1	TRBD2	medium-sized	TRBV15	CATSREMAGGTYNEQFF	TGTGCCACCAGCAGAGAGATGGCGGGGGGTACCTACAATGAGCAGTTCTTC
TRBJ1-2	NA	NA	TRBV10-2	CASSEMSHYGYTF	TGCGCCAGCAGTGAAATGAGTCACTATGGCTACACCTTC
TRBJ1-6	TRBD1	NA	TRBV6-5	CASSYAGGFNSPLHF	TGTGCCAGCAGTTACGCAGGGGGCTTTAATTCACCCCTCCACTTT
TRBJ2-7	NA	many	TRBV5-1	CASSLVGWGPGYEQYF	TGCGCCAGCAGCTTGGTGGGGTGGGGCCCAGGATACGAGCAGTACTTC
TRBJ1-2	TRBD1	NA	TRBV24-1	CATSDDRVSYGYTF	TGTGCCACCAGTGATGACAGGGTTAGCTATGGCTACACCTTC
TRBJ2-2	TRBD2	NA	TRBV7-2	CASSLARLAEGTGELFF	TGTGCCAGCAGCTTAGCGCGACTAGCGGAGGGCACCGGGGAGCTGTTTTTT
TRBJ1-1	TRBD1	medium-sized	TRBV19	CASSWDRNTEAFF	TGTGCCAGTAGTTGGGACAGGAACACTGAAGCTTTCTTT
TRBJ2-1	TRBD2	NA	TRBV12-3/TRBV12-4	CASFLAGGLDEQFF	TGTGCCAGCTTTTTAGCGGGGGGGCTAGATGAGCAGTTCTTC
TRBJ1-6	NA	NA	TRBV4-2	CASSQGRGQPPSYNSPLHF	TGTGCCAGCAGCCAAGGCCGGGGACAACCTCCCTCCTATAATTCACCCCTCCACTTT
TRBJ1-4	NA	NA	TRBV10-3	CAISGEVDEKLFF	TGTGCCATCAGTGGGGAGGTGGATGAAAAACTGTTTTTT
TRBJ2-7	TRBD2	NA	TRBV5-4	CASSYGTSGEQYF	TGTGCCAGCAGCTACGGGACTAGCGGCGAGCAGTACTTC
TRBJ2-7	TRBD2	few	TRBV24-1	CATSDPGLAVEQYF	TGTGCCACCAGTGACCCTGGACTAGCAGTCGAGCAGTACTTC
TRBJ2-6	TRBD2	NA	TRBV7-3	CASSLMTLAGSSGANVLTF	TGTGCCAGCAGCTTAATGACACTAGCGGGGAGCTCTGGGGCCAACGTCCTGACTTTC
TRBJ2-7	TRBD1	medium-sized	TRBV7-8	CASSLRDSYEQYF	TGTGCCAGCAGCTTACGGGACAGCTACGAGCAGTACTTC
TRBJ2-7	TRBD1	medium-sized	TRBV7-9	CASSSTGVEQYF	TGTGCCAGCAGTTCGACAGGGGTCGAGCAGTACTTC
TRBJ1-3	NA	NA	TRBV29-1	CSVVRLCSGNTIYF	TGCAGCGTTGTCAGGCTGTGCTCTGGAAACACCATATATTTT
TRBJ1-2	TRBD1	NA	TRBV20-1	CSALDRDVTGYTF	TGCAGTGCTTTGGACAGGGACGTTACGGGCTACACCTTC
TRBJ2-7	TRBD1	NA	TRBV29-1	CSVGQGFYEQYF	TGCAGCGTCGGACAGGGTTTCTACGAGCAGTACTTC
TRBJ1-2	NA	many	TRBV7-9	CASSTLSRDHYGYTF	TGTGCCAGCAGCACGCTCTCCCGGGACCACTATGGCTACACCTTC
TRBJ2-7	NA	many	TRBV27	CASSFSYGYEQYF	TGTGCCAGCAGTTTTTCTTACGGCTACGAGCAGTACTTC
TRBJ1-1	TRBD1	once	TRBV15	CATSRRQGDTEAFF	TGTGCCACCAGCAGGCGACAGGGCGACACTGAAGCTTTCTTT
TRBJ2-1	NA	many	TRBV7-3	CASSSLGSRNEQFF	TGTGCCAGCAGTTCGCTCGGGTCCCGCAATGAGCAGTTCTTC
TRBJ2-7	TRBD1	NA	TRBV10-3	CAISGGQGAGEQYF	TGTGCCATCAGTGGGGGACAGGGGGCGGGCGAGCAGTACTTC
TRBJ2-2	NA	NA	TRBV3-1	CASSRGFGGENGELFF	TGTGCCAGCAGCCGGGGATTCGGTGGGGAAAACGGGGAGCTGTTTTTT